The subject of this entry is one T cell receptor beta chain. The sample is drawn from a study of blood T cell repertoires in COVID-19. The table came from immunoSEQ multiplex PCR; TCRdb's copy has only in-frame clones and leaves some out. The data hold roughly 150,000 clones, with around 87% observed a single time. This CDR3 comprises 15 residues. Trimming left V 0 bases short and J 7 bases short, with 15 bases between. Germline CDR1 MGHRA, CDR2 YSYEKL. The chain recombines TRBV4-1 with TRBJ1-2; weak D call: TRBD1 (5 bases). The TCR was taken from an elderly man with acute or convalescent COVID-19. The source material was peripheral blood. The CDR3 DNA follows: TGCGCCAGCAGCCAAGAGATGTGGCAGGGAAGTGGCTACACCTTC. Translation gives CASSQEMWQGSGYTF.